One sample yielded the 29 T cell receptor beta chains listed below, sequenced in a study of blood T cell repertoires in COVID-19 (dated by TCRdb to 2020 to 2021). Library method: the immunoSEQ multiplex PCR assay. TCRdb stores this immuneACCESS table with in-frame sequences only. Part of the clones is absent; in the studies checked, under half of the shortfall reflects unresolved V genes, and no reason is known for the rest. The sample profile shows about 170,000 clones; roughly four fifths of them were found once. Of the sample, about 2% falls within the top ten clones. The sample consisted of peripheral blood. The receptors originated from a woman aged 80 or over with acute or convalescent COVID-19.

The chain has TRBV7-2 and TRBJ1-6; D gene ambiguous. Germline CDR1 and CDR2: SGHTA and FQGNSA. V was clipped by 4 bases and J by 5 bases, with 9 bases between them. This CDR3 is 14 amino acids long. For the CDR3, the DNA is TGTGCCAGCAGCTCCGGGGTAGATAATTCACCCCTCCACTTT. This encodes CASSSGVDNSPLHF.

Regarding this clone: The junction and the germline gene differ at one end; a read error may be behind it. J is TRBJ1-4 and V is TRBV28; D is unclear. Germline lookup yields CDR1 MDHEN and CDR2 SYDVKM. The CDR3 is made up of 13 amino acids. Written as DNA, the CDR3 is TGTGCCACCAGTGGAGCTCGAAGGGAAAAACTGTTTTTT. Translated, it gives CATSGARREKLFF. Drawing the rest from reference TRBV28 and TRBJ1-4, the complete variable domain is DVKVTQSSRYLVKRTGEKVFLECVQDMDHENMFWYRQDPGLGLRLIYFSYDVKMKEKGDIPEGYSVSREKKERFSLILESASTNQTSMYLCATSGARREKLFFGSGTQLSVL.

This clone was seen a handful of times. The chain joins TRBV18 to TRBJ2-7; 9 nucleotides align to TRBD2. The V and J ends lost 3 bases and 2 bases, in that order; junction bases with no gene match: 8. Germline CDR1 reads KGHSH; CDR2 reads LQKENI. The CDR3 sequence is 16 residues long. For the CDR3, the DNA is TGTGCCAGCTCACCCTGGAGGACTAGCGAGGCCTACGAGCAGTACTTC. Translation: CASSPWRTSEAYEQYF.

The genes are TRBV27 and TRBJ1-3; 9 nucleotides match TRBD1. The CDR3 extends over 15 amino acids. V lost 6 bases to trimming and J lost 4 bases; unmatched junction nucleotides: 7. The germline gives CDR1 MNHEY, CDR2 SMNVEV (reference sequence). CDR3 sequence (DNA): TGTGCCAGCAGCTTGGACAGGGGACTAGGAAACACCATATATTTT. This encodes CASSLDRGLGNTIYF.

This sequence joins TRBV19 and TRBJ1-1; perhaps TRBD1 as D (5 bases). Germline CDR1 and CDR2: LNHDA and SQIVND (reference sequence). The CDR3 consists of 13 residues. V was trimmed by 3 bases and J by 2 bases, leaving 7 bases between them. CDR3 region: CASSIQGNTEAFF. CDR3 nucleotides: TGTGCCAGTAGTATTCAGGGAAACACTGAAGCTTTCTTT.

This clone came up a few times. This chain connects TRBV10-3 to TRBJ2-7; D might be TRBD1 (6 bases). CDR1 is ENHRY, CDR2 SYGVKD, per germline. The CDR3 is 13 amino acids. V was shortened by 10 bases and J by 2 bases, with 15 bases between the two germline ends. Written as DNA, the CDR3 is TGTGCCACCCTACCAGGGGCGGCCTACGAGCAGTACTTC. It translates to CATLPGAAYEQYF.

V is TRBV24-1 and J is TRBJ2-5; 9 positions agree with TRBD1. The ends lost 3 bases at V and 3 bases at J; junction bases unmatched: 4. CDR1 is KGHDR and CDR2 is SFDVKD in the germline V gene. The CDR3 is 15 amino acids. In DNA, the CDR3 is TGTGCCACCAGTGATACCGGGACAGGGAAAGAGACCCAGTACTTC. This sequence encodes CATSDTGTGKETQYF.

This clone came up a few times. The CDR3 nucleotides are TGTGCCAGCAGCATCCAGCAGGGGGGCAGTGCAACTAATGAAAAACTGTTTTTT. Protein product: CASSIQQGGSATNEKLFF. The V gene is TRBV5-5, the J gene TRBJ1-4; 7 bases map to TRBD1. The V gene's germline CDR1 is SGHKS and CDR2 YYEKEE (reference sequence). J was trimmed by 0 bases and V by 4 bases; bases with no gene match: 12. The CDR3 has 18 residues.

This rearrangement joins TRBV19 to TRBJ1-5; 10 bases match TRBD1. This CDR3 has 15 residues. From germline, CDR1 is LNHDA and CDR2 SQIVND (reference sequence). The J segment lost 1 base and the V segment lost 5 bases, leaving 2 bases of the junction unmatched. The CDR3 region has the DNA TGTGCCAGTAGTCCGGACAGGGGGAGCAATCAGCCCCAGCATTTT. Translation gives CASSPDRGSNQPQHF. Based on the CDR3 plus reference TRBV19 and TRBJ1-5, the full variable domain is DGGITQSPKYLFRKEGQNVTLSCEQNLNHDAMYWYRQDPGQGLRLIYYSQIVNDFQKGDIAEGYSVSREKKESFPLTVTSAQKNPTAFYLCASSPDRGSNQPQHFGDGTRLSIL.

This clone is a singleton in its sample. Relative to the germline gene, one junction end is altered; a read error may explain this. The same CDR3 arises from other DNA sequences in this sample as well. This sequence joins TRBV27 and TRBJ2-7; 10 positions agree with TRBD1. Germline assignment: CDR1 MNHEY and CDR2 SMNVEV (reference sequence). There are 18 residues in the CDR3. This CDR3 reads CASSTDRPRDRGSYEQYF. CDR3 sequence (DNA): TGCGCCAGCTCAACCGACAGGCCCCGGGACAGGGGCTCCTACGAGCAGTACTTC.

This clone was seen more than once but under ten times. The rearrangement links TRBV21-1 to TRBJ1-3; no check of the table's D call, TRBD1, against the DNA was made. TRBV21-1 is a pseudogene segment. The CDR3 sequence is 15 residues long. The CDR3 sequence is CASRGQRSSGNTIYF. The CDR3, as DNA: TGTGCCAGCAGGGGACAGAGAAGCTCTGGAAACACCATATATTTT.

This clone has only a few counts. This chain joins TRBV11-1 and TRBJ2-2; maybe TRBD2 (5 bases). CDR3 length: 14 amino acids. The germline V and J ends were trimmed by 3 bases and 5 bases, with 10 bases remaining between them. Germline assignment: CDR1 SGHAT and CDR2 FQDESV (reference sequence). Here the CDR3 reads CASSLSRGTGELFF. The CDR3 coding sequence is TGTGCCAGCAGCTTGTCCCGGGGAACCGGGGAGCTGTTTTTT.

With regard to this clone: One base away lies a much larger clone, so this may be a sequencing read error. The chain uses TRBV2 and TRBJ1-3, with D uncertain. The CDR3 length is 12 residues. Per germline, CDR1 SNHLY and CDR2 FYNNEI. V lost 6 bases and J 0 bases, leaving 3 bases between the germline ends. The DNA of the CDR3 is TGTGCCAGCAGCGTCTCTGGAAACACCATATATTTT. It yields the protein CASSVSGNTIYF.

The rearrangement links TRBV5-5 to TRBJ2-3; D perhaps matches TRBD1 (6 bases). Trimming took off 2 bases at V and 0 bases at J, with 13 bases between the two ends. In germline, CDR1 is SGHKS, CDR2 YYEKEE (reference sequence). There are 16 residues in the CDR3. In DNA form, the CDR3 reads TGTGCCAGCAGCTTCTCCGGGACACACAGCACAGATACGCAGTATTTT. This encodes CASSFSGTHSTDTQYF.

This rearrangement joins TRBV18 to TRBJ1-5; D may be TRBD1 (6 bases). V was clipped by 1 base and J by 0 bases, with 7 bases between them. This CDR3 has 15 amino acids. Germline V gene lookup returns CDR1 KGHSH and CDR2 LQKENI. This CDR3 reads CASSPRQASNQPQHF. The DNA of the CDR3 is TGTGCCAGCTCACCACGACAGGCTAGCAATCAGCCCCAGCATTTT.

The J gene is TRBJ2-7, the V gene TRBV5-4, with 8 bases aligning to TRBD1. This CDR3 comprises 15 residues. V lost 3 bases to trimming and J lost 2 bases; unmatched junction nucleotides: 7. Germline V CDR1 and CDR2: SGHNT, YYREEE (reference sequence). This chain's CDR3 is CASSSKDREAYEQYF. The CDR3, as DNA: TGTGCCAGCAGCTCGAAGGACAGGGAGGCCTACGAGCAGTACTTC.

The chain carries TRBV27 and TRBJ2-1; TRBD1 matches at 10 bases. The germline CDR1 and CDR2 sequences are MNHEY and SMNVEV (reference sequence). Trimming cost V 6 bases and J 4 bases; bases outside gene matches: 6. The CDR3 is made up of 15 amino acids. The CDR3 region has the DNA TGTGCCAGCAGACAACCGGGACAGGGGTACAATGAGCAGTTCTTC. Protein product: CASRQPGQGYNEQFF.

The V and J genes are TRBV18 and TRBJ2-5; no definite D call. The CDR3 has 15 residues. V was trimmed by 2 bases and J by 1 base, leaving 11 bases between them. The germline V gene has CDR1 KGHSH and CDR2 LQKENI. DNA for the CDR3: TGTGCCAGCTCACCATACCGGCAGGCCCAAGAGACCCAGTACTTC. Translated, it gives CASSPYRQAQETQYF.

The chain recombines TRBV30 with TRBJ2-5, with 11 bases identical to TRBD1. CDR3 length: 20 residues. CDR1 is GTSNPN and CDR2 is SVGIG in the germline V gene (reference sequence). The V gene end was trimmed by 3 bases and the J gene end by 1 base; junction bases not matched to a gene: 19. The CDR3 region is CAWRSRTGGQLAAFQETQYF. CDR3 nucleotide sequence: TGTGCCTGGAGATCTCGGACAGGGGGCCAACTAGCGGCCTTCCAAGAGACCCAGTACTTC.

The chain carries TRBV7-6 and TRBJ2-7; possible D gene TRBD2, 6 bases. The CDR3 sequence is 15 residues long. CDR1 and CDR2 from the germline V gene are SGHVS and FNYEAQ. V was cut by 0 bases and J by 5 bases, with 14 bases left in between. Here the CDR3 reads CASSLAPGGVDEQYF. CDR3 bases: TGTGCCAGCAGCTTAGCCCCCGGGGGTGTCGACGAGCAGTACTTC.

Here the CDR3 DNA reads TGTGCCAGCAGTTACTGGACAGGGGGGGTCAATGAGCAGTTCTTC. Protein: CASSYWTGGVNEQFF. J is TRBJ2-1 and V is TRBV6-2 or TRBV6-3; 10 nucleotides match TRBD1. Germline V gene sequence: CDR1 MNHEY, CDR2 SVGEGT. The CDR3 totals 15 residues. The ends lost 1 base at V and 6 bases at J; junction bases unmatched: 3.

J is TRBJ2-3 and V is TRBV24-1; D perhaps matches TRBD2 (5 bases). Deletions cut 6 bases from V and 0 bases from J, with 18 bases between. CDR3 length equals 17 residues. CDR1 KGHDR and CDR2 SFDVKD come from the germline V gene. The CDR3 region has the DNA TGTGCCACCAGTCCACTTTATGGAGGAGCTAGCACAGATACGCAGTATTTT. This sequence encodes CATSPLYGGASTDTQYF.

The rearrangement joins TRBV19 to TRBJ1-5, with D possibly matching TRBD1 (5 bases). V was pared by 5 bases and J by 6 bases, with 20 bases between. CDR3 length: 16 residues. CDR1 and CDR2 from the germline V gene are LNHDA and SQIVND (reference sequence). CDR3 nucleotide sequence: TGTGCCAGTAGTTTCCCCCAGGGCGAAATTGGTCAGCCCCAGCATTTT. Translating gives CASSFPQGEIGQPQHF.

The chain joins TRBV7-2 to TRBJ2-5, with 8 nucleotides matching TRBD1. J was trimmed by 5 bases and V by 2 bases; bases with no gene match: 1. In germline, CDR1 is SGHTA, CDR2 FQGNSA. The CDR3 totals 13 residues. The chain's CDR3 is CASSLQGAETQYF. The CDR3 DNA sequence: TGTGCCAGCAGCTTACAGGGGGCTGAGACCCAGTACTTC.

The count of this clone is one. V is TRBV5-1 and J is TRBJ2-2, with 8 bases lining up with TRBD2. This CDR3 has 15 amino acids. The V segment lost 4 bases and the J segment 1 base; nucleotides outside the gene matches: 3. Germline CDR1 reads SGHRS; CDR2 reads YFSETQ. CDR3 amino acids: CASSSGGENTGELFF. CDR3 nucleotide sequence: TGCGCCAGCAGCAGCGGGGGAGAGAACACCGGGGAGCTGTTTTTT. Complete variable domain (other parts from reference TRBV5-1 and TRBJ2-2): KAGVTQTPRYLIKTRGQQVTLSCSPISGHRSVSWYQQTPGQGLQFLFEYFSETQRNKGNFPGRFSGRQFSNSRSEMNVSTLELGDSALYLCASSSGGENTGELFFGEGSRLTVL.

The rearrangement joins TRBV19 to TRBJ1-2; 12 nucleotides align to TRBD1. CDR3 length: 15 amino acids. Germline V CDR1 and CDR2: LNHDA, SQIVND (reference sequence). V lost 10 bases to trimming and J lost 6 bases; unmatched junction nucleotides: 12. The CDR3 DNA is TGTGCCACCTTACCTCCGGGACAGGGGGCCCATGGCTACACCTTC. Translated, it gives CATLPPGQGAHGYTF.

V usage is TRBV5-6 and J usage is TRBJ2-2; perhaps TRBD2 as D (6 bases). V lost 6 bases, J lost 7 bases, and 16 bases lay in between. The CDR3 has 14 residues. Germline loops: CDR1 SGHDT, CDR2 YYEEEE. The CDR3 DNA sequence: TGTGCCAGCACCCATGCGGGAAGGGGCGGGGAGCTGTTTTTT. Translation: CASTHAGRGGELFF.

The sample holds one count of this clone. V is TRBV5-1 and J is TRBJ2-7; perhaps TRBD2 as D (6 bases). Per the germline V gene, CDR1 is SGHRS and CDR2 is YFSETQ. Trimming stripped 0 bases from V and 0 bases from J, with 10 bases between. This CDR3 is 15 amino acids long. CDR3 bases: TGCGCCAGCAGCTTGGATGGAGGGGACTCCTACGAGCAGTACTTC. Protein: CASSLDGGDSYEQYF. Full variable domain (missing parts from reference TRBV5-1 and TRBJ2-7): KAGVTQTPRYLIKTRGQQVTLSCSPISGHRSVSWYQQTPGQGLQFLFEYFSETQRNKGNFPGRFSGRQFSNSRSEMNVSTLELGDSALYLCASSLDGGDSYEQYFGPGTRLTVT.

This clone appeared a few times. This chain uses TRBV5-1 with TRBJ2-1, with D hard to call. V was trimmed by 0 bases and J by 10 bases, leaving 11 bases between them. The CDR3 is 13 amino acids. Per germline, CDR1 SGHRS and CDR2 YFSETQ. CDR3 amino acids: CASSLDGYGEQFF. The CDR3, as DNA: TGCGCCAGCAGCTTGGATGGCTACGGGGAGCAGTTCTTC.